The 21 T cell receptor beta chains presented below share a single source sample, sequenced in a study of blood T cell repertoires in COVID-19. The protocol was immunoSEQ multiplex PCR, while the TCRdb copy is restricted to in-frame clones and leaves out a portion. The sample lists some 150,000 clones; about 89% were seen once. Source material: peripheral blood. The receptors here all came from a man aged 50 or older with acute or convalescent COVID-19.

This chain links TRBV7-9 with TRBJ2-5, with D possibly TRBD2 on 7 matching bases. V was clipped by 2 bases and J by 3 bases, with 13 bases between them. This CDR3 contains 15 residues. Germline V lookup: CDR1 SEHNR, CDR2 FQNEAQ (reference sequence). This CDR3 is CASSLNGGPKETQYF. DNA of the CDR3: TGTGCCAGCAGCTTAAACGGGGGGCCCAAAGAGACCCAGTACTTC.

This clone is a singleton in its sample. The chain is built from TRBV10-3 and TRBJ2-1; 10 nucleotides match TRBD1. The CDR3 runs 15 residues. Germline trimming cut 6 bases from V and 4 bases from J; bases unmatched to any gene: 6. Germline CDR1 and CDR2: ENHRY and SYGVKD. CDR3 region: CAIRADRGAYNEQFF. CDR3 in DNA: TGTGCCATCAGGGCGGACAGGGGGGCGTACAATGAGCAGTTCTTC.

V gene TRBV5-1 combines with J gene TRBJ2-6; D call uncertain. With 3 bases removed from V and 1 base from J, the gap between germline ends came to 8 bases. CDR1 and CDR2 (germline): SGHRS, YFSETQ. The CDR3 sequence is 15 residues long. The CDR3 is CASSSDGSGANVLTF. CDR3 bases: TGCGCCAGCAGCTCCGACGGGTCTGGGGCCAACGTCCTGACTTTC.

The CDR3 sequence is CASSRTGQGFEAFF. CDR3 bases: TGCGCCAGCAGCCGTACCGGACAGGGATTTGAAGCTTTCTTT. The genes are TRBV4-1 and TRBJ1-1; 8 nucleotides align to TRBD1. J gave up 7 bases and V 4 bases, and 8 bases lay outside the gene matches. The CDR3 runs to 14 residues. Germline V gives CDR1 MGHRA, CDR2 YSYEKL.

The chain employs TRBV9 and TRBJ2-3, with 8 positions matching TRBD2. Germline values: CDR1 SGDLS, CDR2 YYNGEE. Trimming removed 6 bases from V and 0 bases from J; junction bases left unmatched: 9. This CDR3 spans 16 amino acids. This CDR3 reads CASTASGLTSTDTQYF. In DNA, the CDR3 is TGTGCCAGCACCGCTAGCGGGCTGACTAGCACAGATACGCAGTATTTT.

The CDR3 region has the DNA TGTGCCATCAGTGAGGGGCAGGATGGACAGGCCCAGCATTTT. The encoded protein is CAISEGQDGQAQHF. The chain uses TRBV10-3 and TRBJ1-5, with 7 bases aligning to TRBD1. After removal of 2 bases from V and 11 bases from J, the junction contained 9 bases not matched to a gene. CDR3 length: 14 amino acids. The germline V gene encodes CDR1 ENHRY and CDR2 SYGVKD.

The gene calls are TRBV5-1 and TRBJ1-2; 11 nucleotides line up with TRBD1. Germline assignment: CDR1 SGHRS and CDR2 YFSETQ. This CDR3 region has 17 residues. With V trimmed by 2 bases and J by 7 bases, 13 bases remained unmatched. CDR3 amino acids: CASSFRTGGDEGGGYTF. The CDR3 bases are TGCGCCAGCAGCTTCCGGACAGGGGGCGACGAGGGAGGTGGCTACACCTTC.

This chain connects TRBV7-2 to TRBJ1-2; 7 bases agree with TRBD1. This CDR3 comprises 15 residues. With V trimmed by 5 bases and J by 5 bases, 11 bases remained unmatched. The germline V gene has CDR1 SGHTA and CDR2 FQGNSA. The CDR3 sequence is CASSARDSVQYGYTF. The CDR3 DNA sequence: TGTGCCAGCAGCGCCCGGGACAGTGTACAGTATGGCTACACCTTC. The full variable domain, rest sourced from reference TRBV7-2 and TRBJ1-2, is GAGVSQSPSNKVTEKGKDVELRCDPISGHTALYWYRQSLGQGLEFLIYFQGNSAPDKSGLPSDRFSAERTGGSVSTLTIQRTQQEDSAVYLCASSARDSVQYGYTFGSGTRLTVV.

The CDR3 spells CASSLGGLGLDTQYF. In DNA form, the CDR3 reads TGTGCCAGCAGCTTGGGGGGACTAGGGCTAGATACGCAGTATTTT. The chain carries TRBV5-4 and TRBJ2-3; 8 bases match TRBD2. The CDR3 covers 15 residues. With V trimmed by 0 bases and J by 5 bases, 5 bases remained unmatched. Germline values: CDR1 SGHNT, CDR2 YYREEE (reference sequence). Looking up the rest from reference TRBV5-4 and TRBJ2-3 gives the full variable domain: ETGVTQSPTHLIKTRGQQVTLRCSSQSGHNTVSWYQQALGQGPQFIFQYYREEENGRGNFPPRFSGLQFPNYSSELNVNALELDDSALYLCASSLGGLGLDTQYFGPGTRLTVL.

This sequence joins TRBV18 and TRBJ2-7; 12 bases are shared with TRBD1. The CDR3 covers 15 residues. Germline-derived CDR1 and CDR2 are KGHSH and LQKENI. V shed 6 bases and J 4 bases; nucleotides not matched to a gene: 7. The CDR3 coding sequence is TGTGCCAGCTCCCAAGGGACAGGGGGCGCGTACGAGCAGTACTTC. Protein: CASSQGTGGAYEQYF.

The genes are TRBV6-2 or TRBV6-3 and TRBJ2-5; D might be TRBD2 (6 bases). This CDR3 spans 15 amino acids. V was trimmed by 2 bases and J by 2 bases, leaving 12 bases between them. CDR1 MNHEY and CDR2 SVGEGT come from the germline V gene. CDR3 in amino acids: CASSYGQGGQETQYF. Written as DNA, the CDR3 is TGTGCCAGCAGTTACGGGCAGGGAGGACAAGAGACCCAGTACTTC.

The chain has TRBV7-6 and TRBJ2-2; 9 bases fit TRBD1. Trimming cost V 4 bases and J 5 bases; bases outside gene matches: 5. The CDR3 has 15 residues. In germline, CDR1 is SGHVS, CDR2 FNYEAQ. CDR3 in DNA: TGTGCCAGCAGCTCGGGACAGGGCGGAACCGGGGAGCTGTTTTTT. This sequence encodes CASSSGQGGTGELFF.

In DNA, the CDR3 is TGTGCCAGCAGCCCCCTTAGGAACACCGGGGAGCTGTTTTTT. Translated, it gives CASSPLRNTGELFF. The rearrangement joins TRBV14 to TRBJ2-2; D gene ambiguous. V was trimmed by 4 bases and J by 1 base, leaving 7 bases between them. CDR3 size: 14 residues. Germline values: CDR1 SGHDN, CDR2 FVKESK.

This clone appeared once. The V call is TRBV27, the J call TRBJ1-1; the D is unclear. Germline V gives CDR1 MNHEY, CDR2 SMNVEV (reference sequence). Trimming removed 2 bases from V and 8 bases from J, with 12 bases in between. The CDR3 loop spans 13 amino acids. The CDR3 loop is CASSLGSATEAFF. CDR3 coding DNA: TGTGCCAGCAGTTTAGGGTCAGCGACGGAAGCTTTCTTT.

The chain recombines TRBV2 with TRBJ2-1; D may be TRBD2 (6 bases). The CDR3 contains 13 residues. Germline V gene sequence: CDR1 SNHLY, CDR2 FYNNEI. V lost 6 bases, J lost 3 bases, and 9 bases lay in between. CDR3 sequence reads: CASRSEGYNEQFF. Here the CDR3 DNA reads TGTGCCAGCAGGTCGGAGGGCTACAATGAGCAGTTCTTC.

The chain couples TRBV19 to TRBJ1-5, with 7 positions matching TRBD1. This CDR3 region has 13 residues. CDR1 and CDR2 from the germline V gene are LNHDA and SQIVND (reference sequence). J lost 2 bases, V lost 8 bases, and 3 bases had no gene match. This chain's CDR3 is CASLGQGNQPQHF. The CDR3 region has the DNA TGTGCCAGTCTCGGACAGGGCAATCAGCCCCAGCATTTT.

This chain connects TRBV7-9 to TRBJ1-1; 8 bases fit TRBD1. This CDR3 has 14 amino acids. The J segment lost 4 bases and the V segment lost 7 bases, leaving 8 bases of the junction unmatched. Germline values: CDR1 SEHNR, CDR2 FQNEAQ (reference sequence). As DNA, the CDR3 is TGTGCCAGCACCGAACAGGGGGTTGGCACTGAAGCTTTCTTT. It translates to CASTEQGVGTEAFF.

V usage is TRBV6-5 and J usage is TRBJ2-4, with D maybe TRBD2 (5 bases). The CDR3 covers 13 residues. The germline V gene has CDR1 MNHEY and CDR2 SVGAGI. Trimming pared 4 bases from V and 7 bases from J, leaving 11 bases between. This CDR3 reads CASSFRERNIQYF. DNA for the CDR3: TGTGCCAGCAGTTTCCGGGAAAGGAACATTCAGTACTTC.

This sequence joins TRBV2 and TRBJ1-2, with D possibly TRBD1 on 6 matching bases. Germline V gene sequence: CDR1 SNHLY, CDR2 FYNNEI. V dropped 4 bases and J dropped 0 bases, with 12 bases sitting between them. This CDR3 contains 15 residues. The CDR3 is CASSARGRTNYGYTF. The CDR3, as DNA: TGTGCCAGCAGTGCGCGGGGGCGAACTAACTATGGCTACACCTTC.

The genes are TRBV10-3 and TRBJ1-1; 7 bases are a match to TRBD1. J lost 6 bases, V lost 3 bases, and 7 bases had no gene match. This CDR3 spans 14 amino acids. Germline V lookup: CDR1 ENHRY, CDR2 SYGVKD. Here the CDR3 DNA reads TGTGCCATCAGTGACGGAGACAGGGTAGCTGAAGCTTTCTTT. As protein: CAISDGDRVAEAFF.

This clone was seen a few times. CDR3 sequence reads: CASSQRGGRTDTQYF. The CDR3 region has the DNA TGTGCCAGCAGTCAGCGGGGGGGCCGCACAGATACGCAGTATTTT. The chain joins TRBV6-2 or TRBV6-3 to TRBJ2-3; 10 bases map to TRBD2. The V gene's germline CDR1 is MNHEY and CDR2 SVGEGT. Trimming removed 5 bases from V and 1 base from J; junction bases left unmatched: 3. This CDR3 comprises 15 residues.